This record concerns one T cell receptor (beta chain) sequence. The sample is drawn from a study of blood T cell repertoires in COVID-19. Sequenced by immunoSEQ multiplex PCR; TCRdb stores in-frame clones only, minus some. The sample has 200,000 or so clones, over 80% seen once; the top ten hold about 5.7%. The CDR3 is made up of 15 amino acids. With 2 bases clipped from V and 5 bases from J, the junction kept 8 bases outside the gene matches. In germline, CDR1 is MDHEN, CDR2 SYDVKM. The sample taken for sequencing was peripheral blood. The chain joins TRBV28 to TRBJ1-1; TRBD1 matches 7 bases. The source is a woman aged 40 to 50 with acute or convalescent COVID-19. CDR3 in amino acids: CASSLDPAGGTEAFF. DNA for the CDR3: TGTGCCAGCAGTTTAGATCCGGCAGGGGGGACTGAAGCTTTCTTT.